A single sample gave rise to the 3 T cell receptor beta chains below, sequenced in a study of cytomegalovirus exposure and HLA in healthy donors. The PCR made use of 60 Vbeta and 13 Jbeta primers. TCRdb's copy holds only in-frame clones and misses some; the assay was immunoSEQ multiplex PCR. Of some 170,000 clones listed, roughly four fifths are singletons. Sequenced: PBMCs. All receptors derive from a man aged 40-55 years in good health and CMV-seronegative.

This clone came up once. Here the CDR3 reads CATSPALETQYF. The CDR3 bases are TGTGCCACCTCCCCTGCGTTGGAGACCCAGTACTTC. V and J are TRBV10-3 and TRBJ2-5, with unresolved D. The CDR3 length is 12 residues. CDR1 ENHRY and CDR2 SYGVKD come from the germline V gene. The ends were cut back, 10 bases at V and 5 bases at J, with 14 bases in the middle.

This clone appeared once. The chain has TRBV19 and TRBJ1-5; a possible D gene is TRBD1 (6 bases). V was cut by 3 bases and J by 6 bases, with 12 bases left in between. CDR3 size: 14 residues. Germline V CDR1 and CDR2: LNHDA, SQIVND (reference sequence). CDR3 sequence reads: CASSIRGAGQPQHF. The CDR3 nucleotides are TGTGCCAGTAGTATCAGGGGTGCGGGTCAGCCCCAGCATTTT.

The chain combines TRBV30 with TRBJ2-5; TRBD1 aligns across 10 bases. Germline values: CDR1 GTSNPN, CDR2 SVGIG (reference sequence). The CDR3 has 14 residues. V shed 5 bases, J shed 6 bases, and the junction held 9 bases outside the gene matches. As DNA, the CDR3 is TGTGCCTGGGAGACGGGACAGGGGATTCAGACCCAGTACTTC. As protein: CAWETGQGIQTQYF.